A single sample gave rise to the 17 T cell receptor beta chains below, sequenced in a study of cytomegalovirus exposure and HLA in healthy donors. Primers for the PCR totalled 60 Vbeta and 13 Jbeta. Profiling relied on immunoSEQ multiplex PCR, and the TCRdb table lists in-frame clones only, not all of them. The data show under 200,000 clones, roughly 88% seen once. The source material was PBMCs. These receptors were obtained from a man younger than 35 in good health and CMV-seropositive.

This chain joins TRBV19 and TRBJ2-6; tentative D call: TRBD1 (6 bases). The CDR3 loop spans 13 amino acids. V was trimmed by 8 bases and J by 2 bases, leaving 7 bases between them. CDR1 is LNHDA and CDR2 is SQIVND in the germline V gene (reference sequence). CDR3 in amino acids: CASRTAGANVLTF. CDR3 sequence (DNA): TGTGCCAGTCGGACAGCTGGGGCCAACGTCCTGACTTTC. The variable domain in full, completed from reference TRBV19 and TRBJ2-6, reads DGGITQSPKYLFRKEGQNVTLSCEQNLNHDAMYWYRQDPGQGLRLIYYSQIVNDFQKGDIAEGYSVSREKKESFPLTVTSAQKNPTAFYLCASRTAGANVLTFGAGSRLTVL.

The chain employs TRBV5-1 and TRBJ2-1; the match to TRBD2 covers 16 bases. Germline CDR1 and CDR2: SGHRS and YFSETQ. The CDR3 is 17 residues long. The V and J ends lost 3 bases and 4 bases, in that order; junction bases with no gene match: 4. For the CDR3, the DNA is TGCGCCAGCAGCTGGGGACTAGCGGGGGGGTTATACAATGAGCAGTTCTTC. Amino acid sequence: CASSWGLAGGLYNEQFF.

This clone has a single count. CDR3 DNA: TGTGCCAGCGGAGGAGGATACAATGAGCAGTTCTTC. Its translation is CASGGGYNEQFF. The chain is built from TRBV9 and TRBJ2-1; D is perhaps TRBD2 (5 bases). In germline, CDR1 is SGDLS, CDR2 YYNGEE. Trimming left V 7 bases short and J 4 bases short, with 9 bases between. The CDR3 is 12 amino acids.

V usage is TRBV6-6 and J usage is TRBJ1-1, with a tentative D call TRBD1 (5 bases). CDR1 and CDR2 (germline): MNHNY, SVGAGI (reference sequence). The length of the CDR3 is 12 residues. Between the trimmed V and J ends, which lost 6 bases and 7 bases, there was a span of 12 bases. The CDR3 nucleotides are TGTGCCAGCAGGAGGGGACTCCTTGAAGCTTTCTTT. Its protein product is CASRRGLLEAFF.

The J gene is TRBJ2-2, the V gene TRBV13; 11 bases align to TRBD2. The CDR3 totals 16 residues. The V and J ends lost 3 bases and 4 bases, in that order; junction bases with no gene match: 4. Germline lookup yields CDR1 PRHDT and CDR2 FYEKMQ (reference sequence). The CDR3 is CASSFLLAGATGELFF. The CDR3, as DNA: TGTGCCAGCAGCTTCCTACTAGCGGGGGCCACCGGGGAGCTGTTTTTT.

The chain links TRBV11-3 to TRBJ2-5; D is perhaps TRBD2 (7 bases). This CDR3 is built from 14 residues. Trimming removed 5 bases at V and 1 base at J, with 11 bases between. Germline V gene data show CDR1 as SGHNT and CDR2 as YENEEA. CDR3 sequence (DNA): TGTGCCAGCAGCCGAGGGGGGGCCCAAGAGACCCAGTACTTC. This translates into CASSRGGAQETQYF.

The chain links TRBV5-4 to TRBJ2-2; 8 nucleotides agree with TRBD2. The ends lost 3 bases at V and 2 bases at J; junction bases unmatched: 3. From germline, CDR1 is SGHNT and CDR2 YYREEE (reference sequence). This CDR3 has 15 amino acids. The CDR3 here is CASSSSGGNTGELFF. The CDR3 DNA reads as TGTGCCAGCAGCTCCAGCGGGGGAAACACCGGGGAGCTGTTTTTT.

V and J are TRBV10-2 and TRBJ1-2; weak D call: TRBD1 (5 bases). Trimming took 8 bases from V and 4 from J, leaving 11 bases between them. Per the germline V gene, CDR1 is WSHSY and CDR2 is SAAADI. The CDR3 has 12 residues. The CDR3 coding sequence is TGCGCCAGCCTAGACAGAACCTATGGCTACACCTTC. Its protein is CASLDRTYGYTF.

This clone was counted between two and nine times. The J gene is TRBJ1-4, the V gene TRBV6-5; D gene ambiguous. This CDR3 is built from 14 residues. Per the germline V gene, CDR1 is MNHEY and CDR2 is SVGAGI. Trimming cost V 2 bases and J 7 bases, with 11 bases left between them. In DNA form, the CDR3 reads TGTGCCAGCAGTTACAAGGGAGTCGGTGAAAAACTGTTTTTT. Translated, it gives CASSYKGVGEKLFF.

The rearrangement uses TRBV6-1 and TRBJ1-1; 10 bases align to TRBD1. Trimming at V came to 8 bases and at J to 0 bases, leaving 6 bases not matched to a gene. CDR1 is MNHNS, CDR2 SASEGT, per germline. CDR3 size: 15 residues. CDR3 in DNA: TGTGCCAGCGGGACAGGGGAGACTCTGAACACTGAAGCTTTCTTT. Its protein is CASGTGETLNTEAFF.

The chain recombines TRBV7-8 with TRBJ2-3, with D possibly TRBD1 on 6 matching bases. V shed 3 bases and J shed 0 bases, with 16 bases lying between them. The CDR3 consists of 17 residues. Germline lookup yields CDR1 SGHVS and CDR2 FQNEAQ. The CDR3 loop reads CASSFNPGTPSTDTQYF. CDR3 DNA: TGTGCCAGCAGCTTTAACCCCGGGACACCTAGCACAGATACGCAGTATTTT.

The chain carries TRBV10-3 and TRBJ1-2; D uncertain. Germline-derived CDR1 and CDR2 are ENHRY and SYGVKD. V lost 4 bases and J 1 base, leaving 13 bases between the germline ends. The CDR3 has 15 amino acids. The CDR3 sequence is CAISVLLTFNYGYTF. In nucleotides, the CDR3 is TGTGCCATCAGTGTCCTTCTTACTTTTAACTATGGCTACACCTTC.

This clone was counted once. The chain combines TRBV5-1 with TRBJ2-1; TRBD2 aligns across 7 bases. The CDR3 has 13 residues. Germline CDR1 and CDR2: SGHRS and YFSETQ. J was trimmed by 0 bases and V by 7 bases; bases with no gene match: 1. DNA of the CDR3: TGCGCCAGCCGGGACTACTCCTACAATGAGCAGTTCTTC. It specifies CASRDYSYNEQFF.

J is TRBJ2-5 and V is TRBV6-1; 7 bases map to TRBD2. The CDR3 spans 13 residues. Germline V gives CDR1 MNHNS, CDR2 SASEGT. Germline trimming cut 2 bases from V and 5 bases from J; bases unmatched to any gene: 2. CDR3 residues: CASSEQGGETQYF. CDR3 DNA sequence: TGTGCCAGCAGTGAACAGGGAGGGGAGACCCAGTACTTC.

The rearrangement uses TRBV11-3 and TRBJ2-3; the D gene is possibly TRBD1 (6 bases). Germline V gene lookup returns CDR1 SGHNT and CDR2 YENEEA. Between the trimmed V and J ends, which lost 2 bases and 1 base, there was a span of 7 bases. The CDR3 covers 14 residues. In nucleotides, the CDR3 is TGTGCCAGCAGCTTATACAGGGGCACAGATACGCAGTATTTT. It translates to CASSLYRGTDTQYF.

The chain carries TRBV30 and TRBJ2-2; D call uncertain. The germline gives CDR1 GTSNPN, CDR2 SVGIG (reference sequence). This CDR3 has 12 amino acids. Between the trimmed V and J ends, which lost 2 bases and 1 base, there was a span of 2 bases. The CDR3 is CAWSRNTGELFF. CDR3 bases: TGTGCCTGGAGTCGGAACACCGGGGAGCTGTTTTTT.

This clone occurred once. At one end, the junction sequence differs from germline, possibly due to a read error. The gene calls are TRBV7-9 and TRBJ1-4; D is possibly TRBD1 (6 bases). Germline values: CDR1 SEHNR, CDR2 FQNEAQ (reference sequence). The CDR3 loop spans 16 amino acids. The CDR3 protein is CSSSALDSRRNEKLFF. In nucleotides, the CDR3 is TGTTCCAGCAGCGCTTTGGACAGTCGCCGCAATGAAAAACTGTTTTTT.